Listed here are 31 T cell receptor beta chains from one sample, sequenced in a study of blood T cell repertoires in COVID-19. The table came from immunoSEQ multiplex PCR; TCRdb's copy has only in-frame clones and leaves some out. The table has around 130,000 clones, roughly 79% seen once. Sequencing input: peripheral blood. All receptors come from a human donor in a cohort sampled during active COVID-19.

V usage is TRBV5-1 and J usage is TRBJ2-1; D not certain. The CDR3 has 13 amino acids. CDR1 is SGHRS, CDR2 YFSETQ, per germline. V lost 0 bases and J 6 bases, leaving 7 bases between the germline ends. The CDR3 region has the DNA TGCGCCAGCAGCTTGGGCCTAACCAATGAGCAGTTCTTC. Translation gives CASSLGLTNEQFF.

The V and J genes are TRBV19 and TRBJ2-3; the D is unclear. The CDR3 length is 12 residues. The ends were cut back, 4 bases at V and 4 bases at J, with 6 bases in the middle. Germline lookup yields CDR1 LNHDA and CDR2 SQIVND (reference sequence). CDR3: CASSTSADTQYF. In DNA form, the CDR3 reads TGTGCCAGTAGTACTTCAGCAGATACGCAGTATTTT.

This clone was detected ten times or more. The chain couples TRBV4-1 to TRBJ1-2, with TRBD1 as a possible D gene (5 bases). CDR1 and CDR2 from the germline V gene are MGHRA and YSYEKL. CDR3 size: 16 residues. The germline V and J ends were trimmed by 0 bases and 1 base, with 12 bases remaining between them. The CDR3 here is CASSQDWGSNNYGYTF. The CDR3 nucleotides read TGCGCCAGCAGCCAAGATTGGGGCAGCAATAACTATGGCTACACCTTC.

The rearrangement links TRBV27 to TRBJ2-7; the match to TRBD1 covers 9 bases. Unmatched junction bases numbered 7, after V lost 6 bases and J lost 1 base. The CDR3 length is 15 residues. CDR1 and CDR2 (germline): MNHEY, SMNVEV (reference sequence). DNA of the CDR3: TGTGCCAGCAGGTCTGGGGGGACAGGGTCCTACGAGCAGTACTTC. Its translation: CASRSGGTGSYEQYF.

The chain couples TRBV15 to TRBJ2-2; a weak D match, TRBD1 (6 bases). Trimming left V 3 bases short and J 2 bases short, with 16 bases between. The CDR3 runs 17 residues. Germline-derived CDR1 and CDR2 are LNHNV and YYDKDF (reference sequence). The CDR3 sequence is CATSRYTVGANTGELFF. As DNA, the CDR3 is TGTGCCACCAGCAGGTATACTGTGGGGGCCAACACCGGGGAGCTGTTTTTT.

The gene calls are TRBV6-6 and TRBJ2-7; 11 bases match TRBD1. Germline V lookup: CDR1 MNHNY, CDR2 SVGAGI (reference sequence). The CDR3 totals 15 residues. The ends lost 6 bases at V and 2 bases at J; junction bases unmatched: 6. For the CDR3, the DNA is TGTGCCAGCAGCCGACCGGGACAGGGGGCCTACGAGCAGTACTTC. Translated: CASSRPGQGAYEQYF.

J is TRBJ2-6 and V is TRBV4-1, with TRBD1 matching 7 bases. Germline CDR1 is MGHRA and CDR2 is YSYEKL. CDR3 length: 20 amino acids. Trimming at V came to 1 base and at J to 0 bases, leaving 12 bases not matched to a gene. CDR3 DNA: TGCGCCAGCAGCCAAGTGCTCCCAGGACAGGCGTACTCTGGGGCCAACGTCCTGACTTTC. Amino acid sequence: CASSQVLPGQAYSGANVLTF.

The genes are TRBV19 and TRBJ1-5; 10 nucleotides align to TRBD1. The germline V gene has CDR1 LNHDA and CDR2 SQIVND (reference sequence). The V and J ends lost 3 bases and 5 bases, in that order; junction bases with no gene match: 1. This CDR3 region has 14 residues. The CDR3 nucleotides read TGTGCCAGTAGTATGACAGGGGGCGATCAGCCCCAGCATTTT. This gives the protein CASSMTGGDQPQHF.

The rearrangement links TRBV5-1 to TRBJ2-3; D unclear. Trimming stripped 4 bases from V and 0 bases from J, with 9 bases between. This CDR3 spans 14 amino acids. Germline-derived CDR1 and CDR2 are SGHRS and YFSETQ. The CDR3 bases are TGCGCCAGCAGCAGTACACCTAGCACAGATACGCAGTATTTT. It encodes CASSSTPSTDTQYF.

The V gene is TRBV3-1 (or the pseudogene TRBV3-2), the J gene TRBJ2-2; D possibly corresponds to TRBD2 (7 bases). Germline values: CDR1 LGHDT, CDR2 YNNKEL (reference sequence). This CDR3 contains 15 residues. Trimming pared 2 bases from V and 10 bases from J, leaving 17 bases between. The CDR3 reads CASSQKQGGLEELFF. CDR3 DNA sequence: TGTGCCAGCAGCCAAAAACAGGGAGGGTTGGAGGAGCTGTTTTTT.

The CDR3 DNA follows: TGTGCCAGCAGCCCCATAACAGGGGGTTTTGGAAACACCATATATTTT. It specifies CASSPITGGFGNTIYF. This chain uses TRBV7-6 with TRBJ1-3; 8 bases match TRBD1. The CDR3 runs to 16 residues. Germline values: CDR1 SGHVS, CDR2 FNYEAQ. Trimming at V came to 5 bases and at J to 3 bases, leaving 9 bases not matched to a gene.

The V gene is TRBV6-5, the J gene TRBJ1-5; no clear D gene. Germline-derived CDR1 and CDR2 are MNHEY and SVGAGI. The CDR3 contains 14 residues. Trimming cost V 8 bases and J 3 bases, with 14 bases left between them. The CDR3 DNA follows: TGTGCCAGCGGCCTCTCAGGTTTCAATCAGCCCCAGCATTTT. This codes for CASGLSGFNQPQHF.

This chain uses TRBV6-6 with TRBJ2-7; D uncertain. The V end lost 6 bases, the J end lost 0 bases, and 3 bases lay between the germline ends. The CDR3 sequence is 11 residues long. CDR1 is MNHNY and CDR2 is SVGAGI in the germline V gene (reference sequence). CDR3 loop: CASSGSYEQYF. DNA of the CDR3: TGTGCCAGCAGCGGCTCCTACGAGCAGTACTTC.

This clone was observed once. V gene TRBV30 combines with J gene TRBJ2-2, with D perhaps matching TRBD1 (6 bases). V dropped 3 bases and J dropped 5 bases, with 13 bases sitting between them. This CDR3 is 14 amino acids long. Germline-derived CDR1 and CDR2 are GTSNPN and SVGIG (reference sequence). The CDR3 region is CAWSITGNTGELFF. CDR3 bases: TGTGCCTGGAGCATCACAGGGAATACCGGGGAGCTGTTTTTT.

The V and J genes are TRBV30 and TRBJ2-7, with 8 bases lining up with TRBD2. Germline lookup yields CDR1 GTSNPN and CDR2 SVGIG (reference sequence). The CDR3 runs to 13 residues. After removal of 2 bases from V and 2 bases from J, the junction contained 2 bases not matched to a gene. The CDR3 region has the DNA TGTGCCTGGAGTCGGGGGGGAACCTACGAGCAGTACTTC. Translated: CAWSRGGTYEQYF.

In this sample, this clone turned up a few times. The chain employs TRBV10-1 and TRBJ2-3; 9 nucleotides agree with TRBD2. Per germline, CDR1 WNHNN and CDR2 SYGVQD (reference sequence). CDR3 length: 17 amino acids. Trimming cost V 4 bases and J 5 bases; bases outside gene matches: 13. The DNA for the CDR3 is TGCGCCAGCAGTGTGAGTCCAGCGGGGGGTGGTGGAGATACGCAGTATTTT. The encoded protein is CASSVSPAGGGGDTQYF.

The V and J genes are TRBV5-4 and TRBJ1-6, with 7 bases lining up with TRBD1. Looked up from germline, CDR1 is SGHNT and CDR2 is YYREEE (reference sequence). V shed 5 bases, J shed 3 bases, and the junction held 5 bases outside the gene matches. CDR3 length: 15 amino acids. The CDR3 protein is CASRDQGVYNSPLHF. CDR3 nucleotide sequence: TGTGCCAGCAGGGATCAGGGGGTCTATAATTCACCCCTCCACTTT.

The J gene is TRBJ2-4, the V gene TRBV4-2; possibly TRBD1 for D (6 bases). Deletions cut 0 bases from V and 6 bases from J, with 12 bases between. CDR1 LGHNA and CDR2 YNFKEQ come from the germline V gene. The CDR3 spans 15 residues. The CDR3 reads CASSQDIRDTNIQYF. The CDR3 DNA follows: TGTGCCAGCAGCCAAGATATACGGGACACAAACATTCAGTACTTC.

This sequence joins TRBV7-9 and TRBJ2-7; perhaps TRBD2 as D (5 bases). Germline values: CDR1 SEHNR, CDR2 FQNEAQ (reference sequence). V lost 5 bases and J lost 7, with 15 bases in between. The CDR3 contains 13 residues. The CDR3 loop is CASSPARSGEQYF. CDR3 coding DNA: TGTGCCAGCAGCCCCGCCAGGTCGGGAGAGCAGTACTTC.

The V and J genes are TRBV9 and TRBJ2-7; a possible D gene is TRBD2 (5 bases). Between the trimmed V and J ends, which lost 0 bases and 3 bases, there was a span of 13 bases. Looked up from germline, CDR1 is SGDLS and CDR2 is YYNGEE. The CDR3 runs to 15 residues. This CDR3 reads CASSVDEGSGYEQYF. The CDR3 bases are TGTGCCAGCAGCGTAGACGAGGGTAGTGGCTACGAGCAGTACTTC.

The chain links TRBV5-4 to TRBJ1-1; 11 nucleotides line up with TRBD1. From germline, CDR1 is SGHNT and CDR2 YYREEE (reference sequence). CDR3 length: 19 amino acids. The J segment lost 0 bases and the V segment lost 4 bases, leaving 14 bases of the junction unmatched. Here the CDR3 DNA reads TGTGCCAGCAGCCCAAGCCCCGGGACAGGGGGAACGGTGAACACTGAAGCTTTCTTT. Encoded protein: CASSPSPGTGGTVNTEAFF.

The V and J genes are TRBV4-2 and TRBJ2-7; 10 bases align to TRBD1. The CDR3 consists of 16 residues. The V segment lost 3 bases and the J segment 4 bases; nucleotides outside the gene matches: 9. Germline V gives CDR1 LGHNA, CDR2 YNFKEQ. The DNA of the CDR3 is TGTGCCAGCAGCCAGGATACCGGGACAGGGGCATACGAGCAGTACTTC. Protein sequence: CASSQDTGTGAYEQYF.

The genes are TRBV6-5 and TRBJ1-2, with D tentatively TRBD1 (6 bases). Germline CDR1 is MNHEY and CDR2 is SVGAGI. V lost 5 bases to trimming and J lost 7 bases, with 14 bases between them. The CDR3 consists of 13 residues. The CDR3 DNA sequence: TGTGCCAGCAGTCGCGGGGGCGCGCTTGGCTACACCTTC. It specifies CASSRGGALGYTF.

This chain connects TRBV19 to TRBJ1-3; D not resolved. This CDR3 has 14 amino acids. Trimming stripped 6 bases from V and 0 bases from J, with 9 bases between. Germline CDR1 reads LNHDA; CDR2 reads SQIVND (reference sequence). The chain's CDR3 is CASRTVNSGNTIYF. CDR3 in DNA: TGTGCCAGTAGAACGGTGAACTCTGGAAACACCATATATTTT. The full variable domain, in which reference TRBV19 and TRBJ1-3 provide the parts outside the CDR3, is DGGITQSPKYLFRKEGQNVTLSCEQNLNHDAMYWYRQDPGQGLRLIYYSQIVNDFQKGDIAEGYSVSREKKESFPLTVTSAQKNPTAFYLCASRTVNSGNTIYFGEGSWLTVV.

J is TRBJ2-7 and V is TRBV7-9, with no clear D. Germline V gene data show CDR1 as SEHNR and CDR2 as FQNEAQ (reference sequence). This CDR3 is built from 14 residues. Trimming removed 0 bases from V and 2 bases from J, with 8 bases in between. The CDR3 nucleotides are TGTGCCAGCAGCTTAGCGGCTAGGACCTACGAGCAGTACTTC. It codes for CASSLAARTYEQYF.

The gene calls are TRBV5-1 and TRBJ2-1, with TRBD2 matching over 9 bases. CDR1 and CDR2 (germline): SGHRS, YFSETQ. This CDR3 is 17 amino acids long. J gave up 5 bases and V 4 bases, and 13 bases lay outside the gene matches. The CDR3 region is CASSPRGVAGDDNEQFF. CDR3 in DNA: TGCGCCAGCAGCCCCCGGGGGGTAGCGGGAGACGACAATGAGCAGTTCTTC.

The CDR3 loop is CASSFSGTGAYGYTF. The CDR3 DNA reads as TGTGCCAGCAGTTTCTCCGGGACAGGGGCCTATGGCTACACCTTC. V and J are TRBV28 and TRBJ1-2, with 10 bases identical to TRBD1. The CDR3 length is 15 residues. Looked up from germline, CDR1 is MDHEN and CDR2 is SYDVKM. J was trimmed by 4 bases and V by 3 bases; bases with no gene match: 5.

DNA of the CDR3: TGCGCCAGCAGCCTCTTACATGGCGTCGGGTACGAGCAGTACTTC. This translates into CASSLLHGVGYEQYF. The V gene is TRBV5-1, the J gene TRBJ2-7; D is unresolved. V shed 4 bases and J shed 4 bases, with 18 bases lying between them. Germline V gives CDR1 SGHRS, CDR2 YFSETQ. The CDR3 consists of 15 residues.

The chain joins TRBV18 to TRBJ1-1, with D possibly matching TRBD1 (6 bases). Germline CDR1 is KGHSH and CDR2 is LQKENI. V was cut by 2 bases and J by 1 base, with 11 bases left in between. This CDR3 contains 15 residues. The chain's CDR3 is CASSPDGQKNTEAFF. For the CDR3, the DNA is TGTGCCAGCTCACCAGACGGACAGAAGAACACTGAAGCTTTCTTT.

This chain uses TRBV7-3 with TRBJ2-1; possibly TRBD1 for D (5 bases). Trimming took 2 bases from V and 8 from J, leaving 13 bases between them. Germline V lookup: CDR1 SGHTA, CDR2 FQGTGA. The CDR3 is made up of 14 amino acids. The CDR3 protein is CASSLLGREDEQFF. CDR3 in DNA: TGTGCCAGCAGCTTATTAGGCAGGGAAGATGAGCAGTTCTTC.

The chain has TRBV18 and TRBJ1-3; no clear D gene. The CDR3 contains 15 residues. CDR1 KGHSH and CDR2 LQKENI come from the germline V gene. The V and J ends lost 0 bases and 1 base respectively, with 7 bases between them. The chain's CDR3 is CASSPPYRSGNTIYF. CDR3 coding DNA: TGTGCCAGCTCACCACCGTACAGATCTGGAAACACCATATATTTT.